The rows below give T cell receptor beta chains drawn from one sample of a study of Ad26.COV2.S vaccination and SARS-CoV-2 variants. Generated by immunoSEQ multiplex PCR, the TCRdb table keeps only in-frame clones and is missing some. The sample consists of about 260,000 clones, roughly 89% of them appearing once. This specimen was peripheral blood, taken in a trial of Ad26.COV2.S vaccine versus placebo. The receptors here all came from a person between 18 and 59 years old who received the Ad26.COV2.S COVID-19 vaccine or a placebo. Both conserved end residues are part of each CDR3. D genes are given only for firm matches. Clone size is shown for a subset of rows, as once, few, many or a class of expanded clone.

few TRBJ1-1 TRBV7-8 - CASSFVGAGFEAFF TGTGCCAGCAGCTTTGTGGGGGCCGGGTTTGAAGCTTTCTTT
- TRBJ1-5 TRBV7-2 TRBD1 CASSLGGGADGQPQHF TGTGCCAGCAGCCTGGGAGGGGGCGCGGACGGTCAGCCCCAGCATTTT
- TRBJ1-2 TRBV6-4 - CASRTVLKGYTF TGTGCCTCCCGGACAGTCTTGAAGGGCTACACCTTC
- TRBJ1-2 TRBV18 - CASSPEGEVLWGYTF TGTGCCAGCTCACCCGAAGGGGAGGTTTTGTGGGGCTACACCTTC
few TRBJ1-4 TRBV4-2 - CASSQDREGANEKLFF TGTGCCAGCAGCCAAGATCGAGAGGGGGCTAATGAAAAACTGTTTTTT
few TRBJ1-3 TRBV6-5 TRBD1 CASSHRGLAGNTIYF TGTGCCAGCAGTCACAGGGGGCTTGCGGGAAACACCATATATTTT
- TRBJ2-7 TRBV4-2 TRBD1 CASSRDRAQEQYF TGTGCCAGCAGCCGGGACAGGGCTCAAGAGCAGTACTTC
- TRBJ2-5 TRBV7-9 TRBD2 CASSLARAGGQETQYF TGTGCCAGCAGCTTAGCGCGCGCGGGGGGCCAAGAGACCCAGTACTTC
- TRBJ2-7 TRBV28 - CASSLGRSSYEQYF TGTGCCAGCAGTTTAGGGCGGTCCTCCTACGAGCAGTACTTC
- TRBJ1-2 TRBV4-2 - CASSQDENGYTF TGTGCCAGCAGCCAAGACGAGAATGGCTACACCTTC
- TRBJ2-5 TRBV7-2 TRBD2 CASSFSGSSGTQYF TGTGCCAGCAGCTTTAGCGGGAGCTCGGGGACCCAGTACTTC
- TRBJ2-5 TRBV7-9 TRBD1 CASSTSGTEETQYF TGTGCCAGCAGCACTTCCGGGACAGAGGAGACCCAGTACTTC
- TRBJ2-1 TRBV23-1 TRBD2 CASSQSVERAGGNNEQFF TGCGCCAGCAGTCAATCGGTGGAGCGGGCGGGGGGAAACAATGAGCAGTTCTTC
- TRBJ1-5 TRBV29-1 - CSVDSGTDQPQHF TGCAGCGTTGACTCAGGGACCGACCAGCCCCAGCATTTT
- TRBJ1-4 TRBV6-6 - CASSYSYGAGNEKLFF TGTGCCAGCAGTTACTCCTATGGGGCGGGTAATGAAAAACTGTTTTTT
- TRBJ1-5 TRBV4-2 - CASSLTLGEPQHF TGTGCCAGCAGCCTCACTCTGGGGGAGCCCCAGCATTTT
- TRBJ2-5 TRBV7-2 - CASSPTWTNQETQYF TGTGCCAGCAGCCCGACTTGGACAAACCAAGAGACCCAGTACTTC
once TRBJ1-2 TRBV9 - CASSVSPGFNYGYTF TGTGCCAGCAGCGTAAGTCCAGGGTTCAACTATGGCTACACCTTC
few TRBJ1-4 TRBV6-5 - CASSYSIRGRPELFF TGTGCCAGCAGTTACTCGATCAGGGGCCGCCCGGAACTGTTTTTT
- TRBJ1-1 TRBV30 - CAWNSPNTEAFF TGTGCCTGGAATTCGCCGAACACTGAAGCTTTCTTT
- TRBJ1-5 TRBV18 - CASSPPQDHSNQPQHF TGTGCCAGCTCACCCCCTCAGGACCATAGCAATCAGCCCCAGCATTTT
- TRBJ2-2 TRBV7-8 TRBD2 CASSPAASGGRGTGELFF TGTGCCAGCAGCCCAGCGGCCAGCGGGGGGCGTGGGACCGGGGAGCTGTTTTTT
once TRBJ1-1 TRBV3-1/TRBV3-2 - CASSQGAGTEAFF TGTGCCAGCAGCCAGGGGGCAGGGACTGAAGCTTTCTTT
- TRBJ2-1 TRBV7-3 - CASSLGLYNEQFF TGTGCCAGCAGCTTAGGATTGTACAATGAGCAGTTCTTC
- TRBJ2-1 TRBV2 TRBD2 CARGQGGLAGNSYNEQFF TGTGCCAGAGGACAGGGGGGACTAGCGGGGAACTCCTACAATGAGCAGTTCTTC
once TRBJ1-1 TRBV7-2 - CASSRQVNTEAFF TGTGCCAGCAGCCGACAGGTGAACACTGAAGCTTTCTTT
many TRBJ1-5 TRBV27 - CASSIQGALGQPQHF TGTGCCAGCAGTATACAGGGTGCTCTAGGTCAGCCCCAGCATTTT
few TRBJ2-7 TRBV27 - CASSLGGSIYEQYF TGTGCCAGCAGTTTAGGAGGCAGCATCTACGAGCAGTACTTC
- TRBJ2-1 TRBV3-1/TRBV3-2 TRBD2 CATFLAGGPHEQFF TGTGCCACTTTCCTAGCGGGGGGGCCCCATGAGCAGTTCTTC
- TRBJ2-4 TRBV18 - CASSPPTVAKNIQYF TGTGCCAGCTCACCACCCACGGTAGCCAAAAACATTCAGTACTTC
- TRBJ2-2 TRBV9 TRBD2 CASSVGGGGTGELFF TGTGCCAGCAGCGTAGGTGGGGGAGGGACCGGGGAGCTGTTTTTT
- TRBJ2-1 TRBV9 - CASSSRPPLNEQFF TGTGCCAGCAGCTCGCGACCTCCCCTCAATGAGCAGTTCTTC
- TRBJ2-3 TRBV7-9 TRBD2 CASSPERETQYF TGTGCCAGCAGCCCCGAGCGGGAGACGCAGTATTTT
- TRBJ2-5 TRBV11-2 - CASSQQGPKETQYF TGTGCCAGCAGCCAACAGGGCCCAAAAGAGACCCAGTACTTC
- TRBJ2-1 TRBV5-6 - CASSLYNNEQFF TGTGCCAGCAGCTTGTATAACAATGAGCAGTTCTTC
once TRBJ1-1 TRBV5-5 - CASSLVVIVNTEAFF TGTGCCAGCAGCTTGGTGGTAATAGTTAACACTGAAGCTTTCTTT
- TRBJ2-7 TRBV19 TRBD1 CASSTTGDEQYF TGTGCCAGTAGCACCACAGGGGACGAGCAGTACTTC
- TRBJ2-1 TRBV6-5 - CASRDGTGAGNEQFF TGTGCCAGCAGGGATGGGACTGGGGCAGGGAATGAGCAGTTCTTC
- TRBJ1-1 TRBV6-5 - CASKLGQNTEAFF TGTGCCAGCAAATTAGGACAGAACACTGAAGCTTTCTTT
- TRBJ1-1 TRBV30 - CAWSPQGIEAFF TGTGCCTGGAGTCCACAGGGAATTGAAGCTTTCTTT
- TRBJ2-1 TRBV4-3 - CASSQDWGFSYNEQFF TGCGCCAGCAGCCAAGACTGGGGGTTCTCCTACAATGAGCAGTTCTTC
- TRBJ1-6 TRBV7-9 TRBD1 CASSLRDRRNTPLHF TGTGCCAGCAGCTTACGGGACAGAAGAAATACACCCCTCCACTTT
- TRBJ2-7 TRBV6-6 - CASSYGGHGYEQYF TGTGCCAGCAGTTACGGGGGGCACGGTTACGAGCAGTACTTC
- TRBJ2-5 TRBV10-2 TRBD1 CASSELDRVQETQYF TGCGCCAGCTCCGAGTTGGACAGGGTGCAGGAGACCCAGTACTTC
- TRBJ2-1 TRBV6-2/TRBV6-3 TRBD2 CASSLGLAGGRPGEQFF TGTGCCAGCAGCCTGGGACTAGCGGGAGGGCGCCCGGGTGAGCAGTTCTTC
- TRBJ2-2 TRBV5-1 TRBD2 CASSWPLAGGSTGELFF TGCGCCAGCAGCTGGCCCCTAGCGGGGGGTTCCACCGGGGAGCTGTTTTTT
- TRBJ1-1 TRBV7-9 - CASSPADKEAFF TGTGCCAGCAGCCCCGCGGACAAGGAAGCTTTCTTT
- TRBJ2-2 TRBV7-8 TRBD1 CASSLDIATGYPGELFF TGTGCCAGCAGCTTAGATATAGCGACAGGGTATCCCGGGGAGCTGTTTTTT
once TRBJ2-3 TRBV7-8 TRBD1 CASSNRGYTDTQYF TGTGCCAGCAGCAACAGGGGGTACACAGATACGCAGTATTTT
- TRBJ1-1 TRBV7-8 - CASSSQDGEAFF TGTGCCAGCAGCTCTCAGGATGGGGAAGCTTTCTTT
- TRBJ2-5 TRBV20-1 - CSSYTIETQYF TGCAGTTCTTATACCATCGAGACCCAGTACTTC
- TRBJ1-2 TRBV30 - CAWSVTGRDGYTF TGTGCCTGGAGTGTAACAGGGAGGGATGGCTACACCTTC
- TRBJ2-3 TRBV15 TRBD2 CATGGTSGDTQYF TGTGCCACCGGGGGCACTAGCGGGGATACGCAGTATTTT
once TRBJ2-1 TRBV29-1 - CSVVGWVVGNEQFF TGCAGCGTTGTGGGGTGGGTAGTCGGGAATGAGCAGTTCTTC
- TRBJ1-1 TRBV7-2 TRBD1 CASSPGQVSEAFF TGTGCCAGCAGCCCGGGACAGGTATCTGAAGCTTTCTTT
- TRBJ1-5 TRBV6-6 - CASSSITTGQPQHF TGTGCCAGCAGTTCGATCACGACAGGACAGCCCCAGCATTTT
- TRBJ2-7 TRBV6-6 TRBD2 CASSASGYEQYF TGTGCCAGCAGTGCTAGCGGTTACGAGCAGTACTTC
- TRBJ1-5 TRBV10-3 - CAISESGVSQPQHF TGTGCCATCAGTGAGTCTGGAGTAAGTCAGCCCCAGCATTTT